The clone carrying this TCR beta chain occurred a few times. The antigen remains unidentified. The sample comes from a study of CD8 T cells in ankylosing spondylitis. General observations from the study: What appeared characteristic of ankylosing spondylitis blood was a TCR beta motif of fewer than ten highly homologous variants. It was reported that disease-linked clones were significantly enriched in matched ankylosing spondylitis synovial fluid.

Making the TCR beta libraries involved quantitative 5'-RACE with molecular barcodes. TCRdb reprocessed the 5' RACE reads with MiXCR, giving one entry per CDR3 protein. This table holds approximately 400,000 distinct CDR3 sequences, roughly 27% found once. This sequence was found in a male donor with ankylosing spondylitis. The sample comprised blood, either unsorted or a sorted T cell fraction (not recorded which).

CDR3 protein: CASRPDSSGNTIYF. The CDR3 DNA reads TGTGCCAGCAGACCAGACAGCTCTGGAAACACCATATATTTT. The J gene is TRBJ1-3, the V gene TRBV7-2; D is perhaps TRBD1 (5 bases). V dropped 6 bases and J dropped 0 bases, with 9 bases sitting between them. The CDR3 spans 14 residues. CDR1 SGHTA and CDR2 FQGNSA come from the germline V gene.